A selection of T cell receptor beta chains follows, all from one sample in a study of blood T cells in healthy people across ages. TCRdb re-called the 5' RACE reads through MiXCR, storing one row per CDR3 protein. The repertoire holds approximately 800,000 distinct CDR3 sequences, with less than 60% as singletons. Sequenced material: blood. Every receptor here comes from a man of 80 years or more in good health. The CDR3 runs from the conserved cysteine through the conserved F or W. Each record gives: J gene, D gene, V gene, CDR3 protein. D genes are given only for firm matches.

TRBJ1-6 . TRBV30 CAWSVPVVGEYSPLHF
TRBJ2-5 TRBD1 TRBV25-1 CASEDRVGETQYF
TRBJ2-2 TRBD1 TRBV7-3 CASSSETGGQNTGELFF
TRBJ2-3 . TRBV7-2 CASSLISSSDTQYF
. . TRBV6-5 CASSYLRARGETQYF
TRBJ2-7 . TRBV20-1 CSAHKGPSYEQYF
TRBJ2-2 . TRBV29-1 CSVDSSNTGELFF
TRBJ2-1 TRBD2 TRBV6-6 CASSYSGERGVYNEQFF
TRBJ1-5 . TRBV7-4 CASSDWGFSFPSNQPQHF
TRBJ2-3 . TRBV5-1 CASRGTDTQYF
TRBJ1-6 . TRBV12-3/TRBV12-4 CASRFNGVRGSPLHF
TRBJ2-7 TRBD1 TRBV5-1 CASAQGQENNEQYF
TRBJ1-5 . TRBV2 CASSEDRDSNQPQHF
TRBJ2-5 TRBD2 TRBV24-1 CATSDGLAGETQYF
TRBJ2-5 . TRBV7-2 CASTGRPKETQYF
TRBJ2-3 TRBD2 TRBV7-8 CASTSLSGTTDTQYF
TRBJ2-1 . TRBV5-1 CASSLGYAEQFF
TRBJ2-3 TRBD2 TRBV6-2/TRBV6-3 CASSPSTGGSIDTQYF
TRBJ2-3 TRBD2 TRBV20-1 CSALGSGRGTDTQYF
TRBJ2-1 TRBD2 TRBV20-1 CSASKALAGGFSYNEQFF
TRBJ2-3 TRBD2 TRBV10-3 CAISPVAGGPTDTQYF
TRBJ2-5 TRBD2 TRBV20-1 CSASRGGAVLSQTQYF
TRBJ2-3 TRBD2 TRBV20-1 CSARSSGPQYF
TRBJ2-7 TRBD2 TRBV6-4 CASSNPLGGRNEQYF
TRBJ1-5 . TRBV27 CASSRTIAMGPQHF
TRBJ1-1 . TRBV11-3 CASSFNQNTEAFF
TRBJ2-5 . TRBV7-9 CASSPFYAETQYF
TRBJ2-1 TRBD1 TRBV9 CASSPRQGTSYNEQFF
TRBJ2-3 . TRBV27 CASSNRKGSTDTQYF
TRBJ2-1 TRBD1 TRBV7-9 CASSFTGTGGSSYNEQFF
TRBJ2-3 TRBD2 TRBV6-2/TRBV6-3 CASSYAGAVDTQYF
TRBJ1-2 TRBD1 TRBV6-2/TRBV6-3 CASRISGTGDGYTF
TRBJ1-2 . TRBV2 CASKDYGYTF
TRBJ2-5 TRBD2 TRBV20-1 CSARDLGGNQETQYF
TRBJ2-3 . TRBV28 CASSSYSGEGPDTQYF
TRBJ2-6 . TRBV28 CASSSTRTGANVLTF
TRBJ2-2 TRBD2 TRBV15 CATSRDPGLAGGELFF